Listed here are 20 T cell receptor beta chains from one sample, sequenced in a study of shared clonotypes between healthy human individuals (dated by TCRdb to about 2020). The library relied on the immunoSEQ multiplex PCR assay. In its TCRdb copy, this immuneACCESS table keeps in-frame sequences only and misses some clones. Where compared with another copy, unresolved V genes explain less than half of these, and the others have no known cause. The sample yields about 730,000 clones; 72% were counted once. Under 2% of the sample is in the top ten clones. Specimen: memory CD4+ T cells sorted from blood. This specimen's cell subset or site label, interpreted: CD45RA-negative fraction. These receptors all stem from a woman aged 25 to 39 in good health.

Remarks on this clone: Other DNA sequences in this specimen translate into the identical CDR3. As DNA, the CDR3 is TGTGCCAGCAGTGTTGAGGGAACTCAGCCCCAGCATTTT. It translates to CASSVEGTQPQHF. The chain is built from TRBV2 and TRBJ1-5, with D hard to call. The ends were cut back, 4 bases at V and 6 bases at J, with 10 bases in the middle. The germline gives CDR1 SNHLY, CDR2 FYNNEI. The CDR3 is 13 amino acids.

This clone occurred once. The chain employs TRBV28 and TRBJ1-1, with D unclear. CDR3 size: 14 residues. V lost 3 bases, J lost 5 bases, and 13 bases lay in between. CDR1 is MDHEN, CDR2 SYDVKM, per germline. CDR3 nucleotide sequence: TGTGCCAGCAGTTTCCCAGGTGAGGAGACTGAAGCTTTCTTT. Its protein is CASSFPGEETEAFF. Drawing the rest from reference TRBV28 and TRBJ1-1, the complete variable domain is DVKVTQSSRYLVKRTGEKVFLECVQDMDHENMFWYRQDPGLGLRLIYFSYDVKMKEKGDIPEGYSVSREKKERFSLILESASTNQTSMYLCASSFPGEETEAFFGQGTRLTVV.

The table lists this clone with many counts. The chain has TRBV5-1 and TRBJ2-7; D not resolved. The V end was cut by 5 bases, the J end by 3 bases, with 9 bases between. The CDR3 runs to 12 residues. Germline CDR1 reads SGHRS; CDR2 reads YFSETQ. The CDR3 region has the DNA TGCGCCAGCAGGCGACACGTCTACGAGCAGTACTTC. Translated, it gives CASRRHVYEQYF.

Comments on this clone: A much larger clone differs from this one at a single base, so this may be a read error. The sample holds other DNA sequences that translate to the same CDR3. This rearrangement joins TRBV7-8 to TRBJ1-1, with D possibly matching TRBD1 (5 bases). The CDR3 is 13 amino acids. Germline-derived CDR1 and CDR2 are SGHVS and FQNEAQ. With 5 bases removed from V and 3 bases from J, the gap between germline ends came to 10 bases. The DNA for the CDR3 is TGTGCCAGCAGCACCCAGGGTGACACTGAAGCTTTCTTT. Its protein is CASSTQGDTEAFF.

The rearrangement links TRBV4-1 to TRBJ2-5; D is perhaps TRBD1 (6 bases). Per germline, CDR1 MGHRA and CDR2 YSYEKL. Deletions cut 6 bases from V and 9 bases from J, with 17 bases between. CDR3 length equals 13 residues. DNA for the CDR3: TGCGCCAGCAGACGCAATTGGTCAGGGGCCCAGTACTTC. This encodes CASRRNWSGAQYF.

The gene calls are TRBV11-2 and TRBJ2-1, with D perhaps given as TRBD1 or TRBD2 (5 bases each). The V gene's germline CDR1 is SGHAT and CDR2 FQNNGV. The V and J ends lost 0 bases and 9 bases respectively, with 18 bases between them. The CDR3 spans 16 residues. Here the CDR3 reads CASSLDGASRRVEQFF. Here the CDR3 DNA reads TGTGCCAGCAGCTTAGATGGGGCTAGCCGGCGGGTTGAGCAGTTCTTC.

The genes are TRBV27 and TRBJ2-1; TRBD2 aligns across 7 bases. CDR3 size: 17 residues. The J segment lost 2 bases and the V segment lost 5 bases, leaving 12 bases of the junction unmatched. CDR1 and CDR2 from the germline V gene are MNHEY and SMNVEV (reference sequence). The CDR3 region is CASSPHPTSVAYNEQFF. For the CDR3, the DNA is TGTGCCAGCAGTCCCCACCCAACTAGCGTGGCCTACAATGAGCAGTTCTTC.

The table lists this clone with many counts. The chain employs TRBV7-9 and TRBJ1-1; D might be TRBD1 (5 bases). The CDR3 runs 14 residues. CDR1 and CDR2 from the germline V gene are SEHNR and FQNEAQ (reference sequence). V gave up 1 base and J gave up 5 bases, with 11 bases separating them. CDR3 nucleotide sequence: TGTGCCAGCAGCTTAGGGAAGGGGCGGACTGAAGCTTTCTTT. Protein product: CASSLGKGRTEAFF.

As DNA, the CDR3 is TGTGCCAGTACAGGGGGGTTAATTAGCGAGCAGTACTTC. Translation: CASTGGLISEQYF. The chain combines TRBV19 with TRBJ2-7, with D tentatively TRBD1 (7 bases). Between the trimmed V and J ends, which lost 7 bases and 6 bases, there was a span of 16 bases. Germline V gene data show CDR1 as LNHDA and CDR2 as SQIVND (reference sequence). The CDR3 spans 13 residues. The complete variable domain, with remaining parts taken from reference TRBV19 and TRBJ2-7, reads DGGITQSPKYLFRKEGQNVTLSCEQNLNHDAMYWYRQDPGQGLRLIYYSQIVNDFQKGDIAEGYSVSREKKESFPLTVTSAQKNPTAFYLCASTGGLISEQYFGPGTRLTVT.

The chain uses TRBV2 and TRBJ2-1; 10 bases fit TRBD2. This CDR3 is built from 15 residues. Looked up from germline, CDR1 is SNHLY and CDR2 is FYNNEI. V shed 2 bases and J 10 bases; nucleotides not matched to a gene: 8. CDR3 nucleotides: TGTGCCAGCAGTGAATCTGCTAGCGGGAGAAAAGAGCAGTTCTTC. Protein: CASSESASGRKEQFF. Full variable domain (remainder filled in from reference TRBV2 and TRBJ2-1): EPEVTQTPSHQVTQMGQEVILRCVPISNHLYFYWYRQILGQKVEFLVSFYNNEISEKSEIFDDQFSVERPDGSNFTLKIRSTKLEDSAMYFCASSESASGRKEQFFGPGTRLTVL.

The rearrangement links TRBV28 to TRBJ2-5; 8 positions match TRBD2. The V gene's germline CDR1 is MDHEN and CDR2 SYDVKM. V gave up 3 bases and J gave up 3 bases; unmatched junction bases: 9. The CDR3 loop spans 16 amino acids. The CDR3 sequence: CASSFITSGEKETQYF. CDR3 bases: TGTGCCAGCAGTTTCATCACTAGCGGTGAGAAAGAGACCCAGTACTTC.

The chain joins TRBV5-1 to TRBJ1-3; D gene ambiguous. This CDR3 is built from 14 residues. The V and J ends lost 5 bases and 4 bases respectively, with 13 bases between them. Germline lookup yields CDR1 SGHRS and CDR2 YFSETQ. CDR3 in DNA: TGCGCCAGCAGGCCCCGTCCTGTCGGAAACACCATATATTTT. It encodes CASRPRPVGNTIYF.

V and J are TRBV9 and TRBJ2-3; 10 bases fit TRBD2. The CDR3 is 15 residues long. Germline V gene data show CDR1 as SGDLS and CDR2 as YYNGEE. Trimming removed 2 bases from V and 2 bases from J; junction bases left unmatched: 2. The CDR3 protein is CASSVGTSVTDTQYF. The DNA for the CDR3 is TGTGCCAGCAGCGTCGGGACTAGCGTCACAGATACGCAGTATTTT. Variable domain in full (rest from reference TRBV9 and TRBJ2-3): DSGVTQTPKHLITATGQRVTLRCSPRSGDLSVYWYQQSLDQGLQFLIQYYNGEERAKGNILERFSAQQFPDLHSELNLSSLELGDSALYFCASSVGTSVTDTQYFGPGTRLTVL.

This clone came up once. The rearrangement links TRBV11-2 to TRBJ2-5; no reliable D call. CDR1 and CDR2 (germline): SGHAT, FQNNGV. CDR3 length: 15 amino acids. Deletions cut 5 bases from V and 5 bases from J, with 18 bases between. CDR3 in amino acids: CASSIGRPGRETQYF. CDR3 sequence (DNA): TGTGCCAGCAGCATCGGCCGTCCAGGACGGGAGACCCAGTACTTC.

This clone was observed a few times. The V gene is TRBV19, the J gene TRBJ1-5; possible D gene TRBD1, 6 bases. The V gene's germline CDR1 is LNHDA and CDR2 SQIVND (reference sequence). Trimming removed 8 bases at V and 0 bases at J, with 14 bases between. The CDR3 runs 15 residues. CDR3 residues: CASFPGHTSNQPQHF. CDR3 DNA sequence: TGTGCCAGTTTCCCGGGACACACTAGCAATCAGCCCCAGCATTTT.

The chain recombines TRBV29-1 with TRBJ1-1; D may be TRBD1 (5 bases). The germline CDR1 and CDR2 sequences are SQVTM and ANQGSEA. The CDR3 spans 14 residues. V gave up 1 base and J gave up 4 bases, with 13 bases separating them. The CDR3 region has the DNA TGCAGCGTTGAAGCAGGGCAAGTTCGCACTGAAGCTTTCTTT. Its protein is CSVEAGQVRTEAFF.

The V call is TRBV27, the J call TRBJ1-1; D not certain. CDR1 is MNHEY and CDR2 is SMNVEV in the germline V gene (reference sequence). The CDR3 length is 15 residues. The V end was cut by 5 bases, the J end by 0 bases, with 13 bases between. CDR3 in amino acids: CASSPTGSMNTEAFF. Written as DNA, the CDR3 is TGTGCCAGCAGTCCCACCGGGTCCATGAACACTGAAGCTTTCTTT.

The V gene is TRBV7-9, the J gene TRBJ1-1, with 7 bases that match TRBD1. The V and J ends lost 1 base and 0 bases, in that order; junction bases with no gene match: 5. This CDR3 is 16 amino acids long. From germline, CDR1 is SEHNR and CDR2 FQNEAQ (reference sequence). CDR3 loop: CASSLETGFMNTEAFF. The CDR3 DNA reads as TGTGCCAGCAGCTTAGAGACAGGGTTTATGAACACTGAAGCTTTCTTT.

CDR3 in DNA: TGTGCCAGCAGTCAAGGCTCCCCCTCCTACGAGCAGTACTTC. It yields the protein CASSQGSPSYEQYF. The V gene is TRBV27, the J gene TRBJ2-7, with D unclear. Trimming left V 5 bases short and J 0 bases short, with 11 bases between. CDR3 length: 14 amino acids. Per the germline V gene, CDR1 is MNHEY and CDR2 is SMNVEV (reference sequence).

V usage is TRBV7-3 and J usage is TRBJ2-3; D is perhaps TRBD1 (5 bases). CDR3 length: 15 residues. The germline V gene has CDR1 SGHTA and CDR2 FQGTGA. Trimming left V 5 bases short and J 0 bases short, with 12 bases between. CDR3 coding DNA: TGTGCCAGCAGCCGAGGACACCGCAGCACAGATACGCAGTATTTT. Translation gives CASSRGHRSTDTQYF.